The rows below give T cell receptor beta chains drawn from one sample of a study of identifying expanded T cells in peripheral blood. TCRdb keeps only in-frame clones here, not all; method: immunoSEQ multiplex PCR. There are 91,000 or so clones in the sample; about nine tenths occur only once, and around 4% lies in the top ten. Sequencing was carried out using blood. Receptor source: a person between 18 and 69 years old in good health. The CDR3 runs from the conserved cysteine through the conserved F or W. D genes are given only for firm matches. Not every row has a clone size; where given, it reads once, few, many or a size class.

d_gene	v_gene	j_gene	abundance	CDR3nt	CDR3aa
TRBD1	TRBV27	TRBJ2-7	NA	TGTGCCAGCAGTAAACAGGGGAGCGAGCAGTACTTC	CASSKQGSEQYF
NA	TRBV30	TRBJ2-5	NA	TGTGCCTGGGCGGGACAGCACCAAGAGACCCAGTACTTC	CAWAGQHQETQYF
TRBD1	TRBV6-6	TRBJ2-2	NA	TGTGCCAGCAGTTACCAGGGGGCCCCAATCACCGGGGAGCTGTTTTTT	CASSYQGAPITGELFF
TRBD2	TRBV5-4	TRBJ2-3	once	TGTGCCAGCAGCTTGGCGGGGGGGCCCACAGATACGCAGTATTTT	CASSLAGGPTDTQYF
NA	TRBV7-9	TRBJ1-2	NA	TGTGCCAGCAGCTTAGAAGGGGCCCTGTCTGGCTATGGCTACACCTTC	CASSLEGALSGYGYTF
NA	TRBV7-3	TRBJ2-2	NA	TGTGCCAGCAGCTTAACTCGAACCGGGGAGCTGTTTTTT	CASSLTRTGELFF
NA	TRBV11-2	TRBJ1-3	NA	TGTGCCAGCAGCTTACGGGGGTGGGGAAACACCATATATTTT	CASSLRGWGNTIYF
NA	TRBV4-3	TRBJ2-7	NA	TGCGCCAGCAGCCAAGAACAGGAGTTCGGGTACGAGCAGTACTTC	CASSQEQEFGYEQYF
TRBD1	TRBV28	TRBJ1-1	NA	TGTGCCAGCAGCGAAACAGGGGGAAGGTCCACTGAAGCTTTCTTT	CASSETGGRSTEAFF
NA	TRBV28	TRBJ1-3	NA	TGTGCCAGCAGTTTCGCGAAGAATCCTTACTCTGGAAACACCATATATTTT	CASSFAKNPYSGNTIYF
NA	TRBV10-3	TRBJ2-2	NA	TGTGCCATCAGTGTCGTAGATACAAGGACAGAAAATACCGGGGAGCTGTTTTTT	CAISVVDTRTENTGELFF
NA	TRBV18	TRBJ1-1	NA	TGTGCCAGCTCACCTCTAGCGGCAGGGGTGAACACTGAAGCTTTCTTT	CASSPLAAGVNTEAFF
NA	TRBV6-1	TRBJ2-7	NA	TGTGCCAGCAGTGAAAACCCTGAACCCTACGAGCAGTACTTC	CASSENPEPYEQYF
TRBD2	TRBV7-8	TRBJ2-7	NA	TGTGCCAGCAGTTTAGCGACCCCTAGCGGGGGGGCCCCCGAGCAGTACTTC	CASSLATPSGGAPEQYF
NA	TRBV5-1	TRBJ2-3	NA	TGCGCCAGCAGCTTGGCAGCTGCTAGCACAGATACGCAGTATTTT	CASSLAAASTDTQYF
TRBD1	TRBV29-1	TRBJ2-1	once	TGCAGCGTTGGACAGGGGATAGGCAATGAGCAGTTCTTC	CSVGQGIGNEQFF
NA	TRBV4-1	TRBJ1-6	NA	TGCGCCAGCAGCCAAGATTTACAGGATGATAATTCACCCCTCCACTTT	CASSQDLQDDNSPLHF
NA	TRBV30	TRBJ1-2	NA	TGTGCCTGGAGTGTACGAGGCCCCATGGATGGCTACACCTTC	CAWSVRGPMDGYTF
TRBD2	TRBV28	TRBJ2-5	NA	TGTGCCAGCAGCCAGACTAGCGGGAGGGCCTTCGGGGGTCGGGAGACCCAGTACTTC	CASSQTSGRAFGGRETQYF
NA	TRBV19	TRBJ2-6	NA	TGTGCCAGTAGTATAGATCAAGGGGGGTCTGGGGCCAACGTCCTGACTTTC	CASSIDQGGSGANVLTF
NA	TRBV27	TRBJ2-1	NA	TGTGCCAGCAGTTTATCGGCAGTTTATTCCTACAATGAGCAGTTCTTC	CASSLSAVYSYNEQFF
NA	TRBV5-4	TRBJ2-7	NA	TGTGCCAGCAGCCCGCAGGGACAAAGAAACTACGAGCAGTACTTC	CASSPQGQRNYEQYF